This TCR beta chain was documented in a study of control samples from healthy donors and cancer patients. Only in-frame clones appear in the TCRdb table, and some are missing; sequencing was by immunoSEQ multiplex PCR. Counted here are hundreds of thousands of clones, 75% to 95% occurring once; the ten biggest clones make up approximately 6.3%. With V trimmed by 6 bases and J by 4 bases, 8 bases remained unmatched. The CDR3 contains 15 residues. Germline loops: CDR1 WSHSY, CDR2 SAAADI. The chain joins TRBV10-2 to TRBJ2-1; 8 positions agree with TRBD2. Sample: PBMCs. The clonotype was recovered from a man aged 35-49 years with head and neck cancer. DNA of the CDR3: TGCGCCAGCAGGCCCGAGCGGGGGCCGTACAATGAGCAGTTCTTC. Its protein product is CASRPERGPYNEQFF.